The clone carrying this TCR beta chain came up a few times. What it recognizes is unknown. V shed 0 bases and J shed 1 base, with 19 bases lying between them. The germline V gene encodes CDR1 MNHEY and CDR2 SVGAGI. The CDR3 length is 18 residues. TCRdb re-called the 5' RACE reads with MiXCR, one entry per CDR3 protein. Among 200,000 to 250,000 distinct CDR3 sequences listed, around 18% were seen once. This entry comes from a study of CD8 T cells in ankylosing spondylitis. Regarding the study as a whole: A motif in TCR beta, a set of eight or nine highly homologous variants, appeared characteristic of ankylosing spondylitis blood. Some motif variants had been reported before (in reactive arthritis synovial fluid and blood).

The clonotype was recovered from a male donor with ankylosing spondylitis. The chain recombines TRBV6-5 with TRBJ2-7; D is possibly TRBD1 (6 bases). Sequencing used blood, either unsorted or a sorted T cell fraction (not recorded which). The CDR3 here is CASSYSGWGPSDSYEQYF. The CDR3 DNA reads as TGTGCCAGCAGTTACTCGGGTTGGGGGCCGTCCGATTCCTACGAGCAGTACTTC.